This T cell receptor (beta chain) was identified in a study of T cells in Graves' hyperthyroidism and ophthalmopathy. This clonotype occurred a few times. Antigen unknown. When ophthalmopathy did not progress within 18 months, Graves' hyperthyroidism was considered stable. The diagnostic basis comprised clinical symptoms, serum thyroxine and TRAb, thyroid ultrasound and orbital computed tomography. Points from the study as a whole: In the blood, most expanded thyroid clonotypes above 0.001 appeared as well. Ophthalmopathy, which appeared later, was predicted by the model a median approximately 6.7 months before onset.

Germline V CDR1 and CDR2: MNHEY, SVGAGI. Trimming cost V 2 bases and J 0 bases, with 7 bases left between them. The CDR3 consists of 14 residues. RNA transcripts gave rise to amplified TCR beta CDR3 regions. The HTBI primer set served for first-round RT-PCR of the TCR CDR3. One entry per CDR3 protein, called by TCRdb with MiXCR from the multiplex PCR reads. The profile covers around 580,000 distinct CDR3 sequences, with 46% appearing a single time and around 8% taken by the ten largest. Sequences were obtained from peripheral blood or thyroid tissue (not recorded which). The TCR sequence derives from a woman aged 18-29 years with Graves' hyperthyroidism. The J gene is TRBJ2-5, the V gene TRBV6-5; D ambiguous. Here the CDR3 reads CASSYNTHQETQYF. The CDR3 coding sequence is TGTGCCAGCAGTTACAACACGCACCAAGAGACCCAGTACTTC.